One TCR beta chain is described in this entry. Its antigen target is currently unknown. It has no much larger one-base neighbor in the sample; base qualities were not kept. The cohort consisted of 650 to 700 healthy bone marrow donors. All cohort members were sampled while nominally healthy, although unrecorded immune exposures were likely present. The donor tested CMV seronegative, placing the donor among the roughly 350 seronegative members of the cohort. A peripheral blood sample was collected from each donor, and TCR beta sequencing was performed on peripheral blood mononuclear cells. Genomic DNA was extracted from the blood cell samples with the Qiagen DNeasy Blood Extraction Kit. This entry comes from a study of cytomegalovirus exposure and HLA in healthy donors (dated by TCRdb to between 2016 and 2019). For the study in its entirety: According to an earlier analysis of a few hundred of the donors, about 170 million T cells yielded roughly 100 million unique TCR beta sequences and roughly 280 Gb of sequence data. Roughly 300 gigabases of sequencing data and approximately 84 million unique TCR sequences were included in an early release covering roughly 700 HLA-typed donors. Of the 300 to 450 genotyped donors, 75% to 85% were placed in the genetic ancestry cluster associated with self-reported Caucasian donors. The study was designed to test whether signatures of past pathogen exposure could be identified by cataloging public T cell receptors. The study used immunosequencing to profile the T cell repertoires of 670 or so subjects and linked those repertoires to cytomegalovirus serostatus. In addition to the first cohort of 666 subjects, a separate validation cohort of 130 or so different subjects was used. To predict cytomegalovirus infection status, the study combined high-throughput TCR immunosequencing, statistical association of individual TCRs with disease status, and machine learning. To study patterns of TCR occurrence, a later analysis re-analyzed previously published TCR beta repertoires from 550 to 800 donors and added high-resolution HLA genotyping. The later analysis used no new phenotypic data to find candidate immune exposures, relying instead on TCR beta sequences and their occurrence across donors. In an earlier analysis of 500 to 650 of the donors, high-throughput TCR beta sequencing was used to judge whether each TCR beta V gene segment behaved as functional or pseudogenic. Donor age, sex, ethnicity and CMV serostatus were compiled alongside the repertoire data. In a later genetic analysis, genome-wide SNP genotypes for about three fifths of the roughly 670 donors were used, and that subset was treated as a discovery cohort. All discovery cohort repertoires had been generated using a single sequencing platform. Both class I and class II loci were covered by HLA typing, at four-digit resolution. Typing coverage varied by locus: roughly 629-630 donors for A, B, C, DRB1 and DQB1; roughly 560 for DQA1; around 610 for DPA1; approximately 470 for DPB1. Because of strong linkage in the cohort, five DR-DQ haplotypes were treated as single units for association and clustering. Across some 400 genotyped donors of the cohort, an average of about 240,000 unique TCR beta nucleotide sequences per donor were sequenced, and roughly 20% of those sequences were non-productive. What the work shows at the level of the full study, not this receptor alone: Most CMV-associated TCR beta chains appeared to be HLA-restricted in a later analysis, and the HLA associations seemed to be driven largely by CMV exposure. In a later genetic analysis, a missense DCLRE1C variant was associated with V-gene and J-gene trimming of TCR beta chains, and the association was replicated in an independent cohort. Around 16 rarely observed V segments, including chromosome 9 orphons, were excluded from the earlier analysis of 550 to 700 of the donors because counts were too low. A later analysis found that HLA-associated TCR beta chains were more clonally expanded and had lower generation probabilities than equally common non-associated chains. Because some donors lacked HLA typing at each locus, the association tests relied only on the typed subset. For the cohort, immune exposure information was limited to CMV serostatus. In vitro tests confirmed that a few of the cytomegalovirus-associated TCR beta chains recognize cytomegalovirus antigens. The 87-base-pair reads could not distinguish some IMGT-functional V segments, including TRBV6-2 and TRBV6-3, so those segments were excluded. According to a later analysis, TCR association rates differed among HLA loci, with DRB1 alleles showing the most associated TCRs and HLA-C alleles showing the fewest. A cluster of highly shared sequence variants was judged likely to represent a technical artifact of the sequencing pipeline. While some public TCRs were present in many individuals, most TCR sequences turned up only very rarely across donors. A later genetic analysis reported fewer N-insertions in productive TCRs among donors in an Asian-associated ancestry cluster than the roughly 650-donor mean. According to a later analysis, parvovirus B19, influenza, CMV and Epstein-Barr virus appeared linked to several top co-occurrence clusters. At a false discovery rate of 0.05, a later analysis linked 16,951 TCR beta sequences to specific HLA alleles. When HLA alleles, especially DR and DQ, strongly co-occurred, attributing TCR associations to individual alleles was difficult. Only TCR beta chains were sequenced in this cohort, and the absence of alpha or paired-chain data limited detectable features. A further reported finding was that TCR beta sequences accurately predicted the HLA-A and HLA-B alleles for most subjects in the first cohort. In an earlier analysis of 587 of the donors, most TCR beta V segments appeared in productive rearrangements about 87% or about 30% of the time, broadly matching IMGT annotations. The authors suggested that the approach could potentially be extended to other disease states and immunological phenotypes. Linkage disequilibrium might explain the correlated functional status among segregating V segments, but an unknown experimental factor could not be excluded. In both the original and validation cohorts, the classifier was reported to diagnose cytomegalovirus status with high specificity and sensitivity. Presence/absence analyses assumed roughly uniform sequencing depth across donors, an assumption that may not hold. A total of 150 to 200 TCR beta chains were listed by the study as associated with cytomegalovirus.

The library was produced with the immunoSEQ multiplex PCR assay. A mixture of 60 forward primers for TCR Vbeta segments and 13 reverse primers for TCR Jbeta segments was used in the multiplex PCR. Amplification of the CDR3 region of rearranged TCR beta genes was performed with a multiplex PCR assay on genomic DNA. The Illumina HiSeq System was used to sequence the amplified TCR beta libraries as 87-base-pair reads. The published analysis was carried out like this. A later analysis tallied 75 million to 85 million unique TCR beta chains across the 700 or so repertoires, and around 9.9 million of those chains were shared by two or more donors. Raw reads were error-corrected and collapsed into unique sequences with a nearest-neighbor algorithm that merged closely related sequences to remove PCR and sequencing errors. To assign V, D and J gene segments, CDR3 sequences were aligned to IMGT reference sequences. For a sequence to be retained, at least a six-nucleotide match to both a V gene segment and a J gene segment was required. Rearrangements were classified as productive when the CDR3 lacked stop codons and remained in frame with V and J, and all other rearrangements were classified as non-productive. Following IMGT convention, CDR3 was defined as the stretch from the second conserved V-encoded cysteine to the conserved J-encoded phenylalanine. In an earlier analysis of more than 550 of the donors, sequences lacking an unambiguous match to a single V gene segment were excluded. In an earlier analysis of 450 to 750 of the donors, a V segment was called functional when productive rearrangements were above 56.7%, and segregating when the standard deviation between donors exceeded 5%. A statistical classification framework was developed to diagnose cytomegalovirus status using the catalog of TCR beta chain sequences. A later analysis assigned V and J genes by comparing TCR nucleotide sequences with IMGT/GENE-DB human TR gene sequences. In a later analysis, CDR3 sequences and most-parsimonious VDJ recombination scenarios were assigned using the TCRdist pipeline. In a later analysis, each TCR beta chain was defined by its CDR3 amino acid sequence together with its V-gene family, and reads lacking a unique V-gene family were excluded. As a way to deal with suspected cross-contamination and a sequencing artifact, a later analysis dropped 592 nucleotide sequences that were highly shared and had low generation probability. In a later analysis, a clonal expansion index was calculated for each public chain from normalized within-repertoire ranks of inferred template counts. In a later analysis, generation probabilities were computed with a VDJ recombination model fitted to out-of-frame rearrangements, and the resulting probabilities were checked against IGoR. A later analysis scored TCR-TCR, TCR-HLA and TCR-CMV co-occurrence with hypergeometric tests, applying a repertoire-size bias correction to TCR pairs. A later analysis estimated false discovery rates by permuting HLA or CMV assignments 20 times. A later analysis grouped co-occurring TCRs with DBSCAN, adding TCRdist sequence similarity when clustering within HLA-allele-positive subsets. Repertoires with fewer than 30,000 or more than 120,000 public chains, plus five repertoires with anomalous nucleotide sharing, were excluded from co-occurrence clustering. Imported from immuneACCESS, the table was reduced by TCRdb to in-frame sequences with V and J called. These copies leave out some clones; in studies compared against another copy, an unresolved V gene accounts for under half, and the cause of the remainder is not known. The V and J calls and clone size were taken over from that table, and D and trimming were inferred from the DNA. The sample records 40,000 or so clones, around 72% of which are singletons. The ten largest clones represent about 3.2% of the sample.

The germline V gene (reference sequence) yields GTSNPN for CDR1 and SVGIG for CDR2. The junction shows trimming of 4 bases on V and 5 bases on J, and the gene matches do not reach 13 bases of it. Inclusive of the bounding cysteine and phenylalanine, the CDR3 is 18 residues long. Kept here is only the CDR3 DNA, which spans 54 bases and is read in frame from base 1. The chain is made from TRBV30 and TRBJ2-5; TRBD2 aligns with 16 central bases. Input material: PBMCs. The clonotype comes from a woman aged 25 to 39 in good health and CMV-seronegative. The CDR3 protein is CAWMSTGLAGGPGETQYF. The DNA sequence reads TGTGCCTGGATGTCTACGGGACTAGCGGGAGGGCCTGGGGAGACCCAGTACTTC.